Given below is one T cell receptor beta chain in context. The target antigen is unknown. The data derive from a study of cytomegalovirus exposure and HLA in healthy donors. Study observations and caveats: The only immune exposure information that was available was CMV serostatus.

CDR1 is SGHDT and CDR2 is YYEEEE in the germline V gene. V lost 2 bases and J lost 14, with 16 bases in between. CDR3 length: 13 residues. The PCR made use of 60 Vbeta and 13 Jbeta primers. Clones were sequenced by immunoSEQ multiplex PCR, and TCRdb holds only the in-frame ones, with some missing. The sample includes just over 150,000 clones, 78% of them seen just once. The specimen sequenced was PBMCs. The source is a middle-aged woman in good health and CMV-seronegative. The rearrangement links TRBV5-6 to TRBJ2-2, with D perhaps matching TRBD2 (6 bases). The CDR3 DNA follows: TGTGCCAGCAGCTTTATCGGAGGGGTAGAACTGTTTTTT. It specifies CASSFIGGVELFF.